This paragraph reports one T cell receptor (beta chain). This CDR3 contains 14 residues. V lost 2 bases, J lost 7 bases, and 3 bases stayed unmatched. The germline CDR1 and CDR2 sequences are SGHTA and FQGNSA. These data originate in a study of blood T cell repertoires in COVID-19. Study information: COVID-19 samples collected from the United States, Italy and Spain covered acute and convalescent phases. The analysed material was cDNA or gDNA that came from T cells, B-cell-depleted T cells, or PBMCs.

In the original processing: It was from reference gene primer amplification that nucleated cell counts were estimated. The repertoire was sequenced with immunoSEQ multiplex PCR; TCRdb's copy has only in-frame clones and lacks some. The V and J calls and clone size come from that table; D and trimming were worked out from the DNA. Altogether approximately 300,000 clones are present, around 80% being singletons, with the ten largest covering roughly 1.2%. The chain employs TRBV7-2 and TRBJ2-7; 12 bases map to TRBD2. Sequencing input: peripheral blood. This TCR came from a woman aged 45-65 years with acute or convalescent COVID-19. Here the CDR3 DNA reads TGTGCCAGCAGCTTATACGGGACTAGCGGGGAGCAGTACTTC. Translated: CASSLYGTSGEQYF.